The 2 T cell receptor beta chains given below trace back to one sample, sequenced in a study of cytomegalovirus exposure and HLA in healthy donors. The primer mix had 60 Vbeta and 13 Jbeta primers. This table comes from immunoSEQ multiplex PCR, and its TCRdb copy is limited to in-frame clones, with some not included. The sample contains some 120,000 clones, approximately 81% of which appear only once. Sequenced sample: PBMCs. The receptors originated from a woman aged 30 to 39 in good health and CMV-seronegative.

V and J are TRBV5-8 and TRBJ2-7; D remains unclear. The germline V and J ends were trimmed by 0 bases and 0 bases, with 10 bases remaining between them. This CDR3 has 15 residues. From germline, CDR1 is SGHTS and CDR2 YDEGEE. Here the CDR3 DNA reads TGTGCCAGCAGCTTGGCGGAGAGCAGCTCCTACGAGCAGTACTTC. Encoded protein: CASSLAESSSYEQYF. The full variable domain, in which reference TRBV5-8 and TRBJ2-7 provide the parts outside the CDR3, is EAGVTQSPTHLIKTRGQQATLRCSPISGHTSVYWYQQALGLGLQFLLWYDEGEERNRGNFPPRFSGRQFPNYSSELNVNALELEDSALYLCASSLAESSSYEQYFGPGTRLTVT.

This clone was recorded a few times. This rearrangement joins TRBV18 to TRBJ1-1; no clear D. In germline, CDR1 is KGHSH, CDR2 LQKENI. Between the trimmed V and J ends, which lost 2 bases and 1 base, there was a span of 5 bases. CDR3 length equals 13 residues. The CDR3 sequence: CASSPFKNTEAFF. DNA of the CDR3: TGTGCCAGCTCACCATTCAAGAACACTGAAGCTTTCTTT.